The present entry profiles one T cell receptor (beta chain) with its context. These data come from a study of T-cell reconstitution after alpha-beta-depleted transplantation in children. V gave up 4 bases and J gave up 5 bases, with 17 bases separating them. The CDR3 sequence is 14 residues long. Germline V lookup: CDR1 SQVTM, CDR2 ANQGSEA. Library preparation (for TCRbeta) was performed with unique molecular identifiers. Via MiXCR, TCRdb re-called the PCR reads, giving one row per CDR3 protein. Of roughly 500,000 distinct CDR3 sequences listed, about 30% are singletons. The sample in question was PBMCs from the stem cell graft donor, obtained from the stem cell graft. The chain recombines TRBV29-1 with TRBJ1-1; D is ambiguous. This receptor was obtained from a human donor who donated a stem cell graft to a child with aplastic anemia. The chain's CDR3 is CSVGRASGGTEAFF. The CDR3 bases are TGCAGCGTTGGACGGGCCTCCGGAGGGACTGAAGCTTTCTTT.